The TCR beta chain described here comes from a study of Graves' ophthalmopathy and Graves' hyperthyroidism. At the level of the study: Before any treatment was given, at initial diagnosis, peripheral blood was collected. Points from the study as a whole: Built on 13 signatures, a model told ophthalmopathy apart from stable hyperthyroidism with approximately 88% sensitivity and under 83% specificity.

This clonotype occurred many times. Its antigen is as yet unknown. Investigators amplified TCR beta CDR3 regions from RNA transcripts. RT-PCR in the first round used HTBI primers; a second-round multiplex PCR followed. Using its own MiXCR run on the multiplex PCR reads, TCRdb lists one record per CDR3 protein. The sample carries around 340,000 distinct CDR3 sequences, roughly 16% recorded once. Uncontrolled infections, pregnancy, lactation or other autoimmune diseases led to patient exclusion. It was on clinical symptoms, serum thyroxine, TRAb, thyroid ultrasound and orbital computed tomography that diagnosis relied. After removal of 6 bases from V and 7 bases from J, the junction contained 8 bases not matched to a gene. The CDR3 is 15 amino acids. Germline V gene lookup returns CDR1 SNHLY and CDR2 FYNNEI.

The clonotype was recovered from an adult man with Graves' ophthalmopathy. Source material: peripheral blood. The chain uses TRBV2 and TRBJ2-1; 11 bases align to TRBD2. The CDR3 bases are TGTGCCAGCAGGAGGTCTAGCGGGGGGCTTAATGAGCAGTTCTTC. This encodes CASRRSSGGLNEQFF.